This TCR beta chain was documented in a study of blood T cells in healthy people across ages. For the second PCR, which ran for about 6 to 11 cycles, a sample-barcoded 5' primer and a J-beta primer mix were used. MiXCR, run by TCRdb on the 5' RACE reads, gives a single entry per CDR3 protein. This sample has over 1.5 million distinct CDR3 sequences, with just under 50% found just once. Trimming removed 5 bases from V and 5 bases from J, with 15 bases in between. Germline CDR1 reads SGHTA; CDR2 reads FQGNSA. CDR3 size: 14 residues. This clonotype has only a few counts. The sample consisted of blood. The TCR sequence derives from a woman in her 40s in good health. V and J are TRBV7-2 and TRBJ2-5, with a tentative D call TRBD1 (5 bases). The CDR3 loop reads CASSAQGRSETQYF. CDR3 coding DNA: TGTGCCAGCAGCGCCCAGGGCAGGTCGGAGACCCAGTACTTC. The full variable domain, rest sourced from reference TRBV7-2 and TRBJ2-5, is GAGVSQSPSNKVTEKGKDVELRCDPISGHTALYWYRQSLGQGLEFLIYFQGNSAPDKSGLPSDRFSAERTGGSVSTLTIQRTQQEDSAVYLCASSAQGRSETQYFGPGTRLLVL.